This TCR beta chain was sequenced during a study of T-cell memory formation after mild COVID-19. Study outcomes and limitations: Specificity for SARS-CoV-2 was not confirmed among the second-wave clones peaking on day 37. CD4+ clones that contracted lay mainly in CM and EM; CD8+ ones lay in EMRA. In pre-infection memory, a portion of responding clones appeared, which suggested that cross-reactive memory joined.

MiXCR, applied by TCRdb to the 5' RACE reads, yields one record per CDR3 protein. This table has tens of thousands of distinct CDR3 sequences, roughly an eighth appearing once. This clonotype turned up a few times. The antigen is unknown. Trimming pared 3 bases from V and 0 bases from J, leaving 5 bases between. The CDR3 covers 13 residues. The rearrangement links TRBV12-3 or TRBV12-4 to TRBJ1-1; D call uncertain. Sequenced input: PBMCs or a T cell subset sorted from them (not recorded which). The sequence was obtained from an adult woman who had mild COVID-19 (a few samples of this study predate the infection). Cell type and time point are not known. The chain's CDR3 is CASSLSLNTEAFF. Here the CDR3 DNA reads TGTGCCAGCAGTTTGTCTTTGAACACTGAAGCTTTCTTT.